The next 30 T cell receptor beta chains were all read from a single sample in a study of T-cell memory formation after mild COVID-19. TCRdb re-analysed the 5' RACE reads in MiXCR, keeping a single row per CDR3 protein. The data contain around 90,000 distinct CDR3 sequences, about 13% of them singletons. Sequencing was performed on PBMCs or a T cell subset sorted from them (not recorded which). The receptors were gathered from an adult woman who had mild COVID-19 (a few samples of this study predate the infection). Cell type and time point are not known.

As for this clonotype: One junction end disagrees with the germline gene, perhaps due to a read error. CDR3 in DNA: TGTGCCAGCAGTTTGGCGGGAAACACAGATACGAAGTATTTT. This gives the protein CASSLAGNTDTKYF. The chain uses TRBV12-3 or TRBV12-4 and TRBJ2-3; TRBD2 might be the D (6 bases). The CDR3 runs to 14 residues.

This clonotype appeared a few times. The rearrangement uses TRBV29-1 and TRBJ1-1; the D is unclear. The length of the CDR3 is 12 residues. The V end was cut by 3 bases, the J end by 0 bases, with 5 bases between. Germline V gives CDR1 SQVTM, CDR2 ANQGSEA. The CDR3 sequence is CSVEEMNTEAFF. The DNA for the CDR3 is TGCAGCGTTGAGGAGATGAACACTGAAGCTTTCTTT.

The rearrangement uses TRBV29-1 and TRBJ2-1; 7 nucleotides agree with TRBD1. The junction had 9 bases not matched to a gene; V was cut back by 0 bases and J by 4 bases. Germline V gives CDR1 SQVTM, CDR2 ANQGSEA. The CDR3 loop spans 16 amino acids. The CDR3 DNA sequence: TGCAGCGTTGAAGAAATGGGACAGTCAATTTACAATGAGCAGTTCTTC. Translating it yields CSVEEMGQSIYNEQFF.

This clonotype has more than one count but fewer than ten. The chain combines TRBV7-6 with TRBJ1-1, with a weak D call TRBD1 (5 bases). The V gene's germline CDR1 is SGHVS and CDR2 FNYEAQ. The CDR3 contains 14 residues. V was shortened by 3 bases and J by 6 bases, with 14 bases between the two germline ends. The CDR3 loop reads CASSLAGTLSEAFF. The CDR3 DNA sequence: TGTGCCAGCAGCTTGGCAGGGACCCTCTCTGAAGCTTTCTTT. The full variable domain, rest sourced from reference TRBV7-6 and TRBJ1-1, is GAGVSQSPRYKVTKRGQDVALRCDPISGHVSLYWYRQALGQGPEFLTYFNYEAQQDKSGLPNDRFSAERPEGSISTLTIQRTEQRDSAMYRCASSLAGTLSEAFFGQGTRLTVV.

This chain connects TRBV12-3 or TRBV12-4 to TRBJ2-6; 7 bases line up with TRBD2. CDR3 length: 18 residues. The V and J ends lost 6 bases and 0 bases, in that order; junction bases with no gene match: 11. CDR3 bases: TGTGCCAGCAGCCCGCCCACTAGCGAGAGCTCTGGGGCCAACGTCCTGACTTTC. Encoded protein: CASSPPTSESSGANVLTF.

The chain couples TRBV24-1 to TRBJ2-5; no clear D. Germline lookup yields CDR1 KGHDR and CDR2 SFDVKD. Trimming took 5 bases from V and 1 from J, leaving 13 bases between them. The CDR3 is made up of 15 amino acids. The CDR3 loop is CATSAAQETQETQYF. DNA of the CDR3: TGTGCCACCAGTGCCGCTCAGGAGACCCAAGAGACCCAGTACTTC.

This clonotype has just a few counts. In DNA form, the CDR3 reads TGTGCCAGCAGCTTCGGTTCGAGCACAGATACGCAGTATTTT. Its translation is CASSFGSSTDTQYF. The gene calls are TRBV6-5 and TRBJ2-3; D gene uncertain. V was shortened by 6 bases and J by 0 bases, with 10 bases between the two germline ends. The germline V gene encodes CDR1 MNHEY and CDR2 SVGAGI. The CDR3 runs to 14 residues.

The chain couples TRBV30 to TRBJ1-6; a possible D gene is TRBD1 (6 bases). The CDR3 sequence is 13 residues long. Between the trimmed V and J ends, which lost 2 bases and 8 bases, there was a span of 10 bases. Germline V gives CDR1 GTSNPN, CDR2 SVGIG (reference sequence). This chain's CDR3 is CAWSRGGYSPLHF. The CDR3 DNA sequence: TGTGCCTGGAGTAGAGGGGGTTATTCACCCCTCCACTTT.

This clonotype was found a few times. The V call is TRBV5-1, the J call TRBJ2-3; TRBD2 matches 8 bases. This CDR3 region has 15 residues. Trimming at V came to 4 bases and at J to 5 bases, leaving 9 bases not matched to a gene. The germline V gene has CDR1 SGHRS and CDR2 YFSETQ. The DNA of the CDR3 is TGCGCCAGCAGCCTCCCGACTAGCGAGTTAGATACGCAGTATTTT. Its translation: CASSLPTSELDTQYF.

This sequence joins TRBV5-1 and TRBJ1-4; TRBD1 aligns across 7 bases. In germline, CDR1 is SGHRS, CDR2 YFSETQ. The CDR3 is made up of 18 amino acids. V was pared by 4 bases and J by 6 bases, with 18 bases of the junction left unmatched. The DNA for the CDR3 is TGCGCCAGCAGCGGCTCCGGGACAGAGTTTATGGGGGATGAAAAACTGTTTTTT. It encodes CASSGSGTEFMGDEKLFF.

This clonotype was recorded many times. V is TRBV7-9 and J is TRBJ2-1; 9 bases agree with TRBD2. CDR1 and CDR2 (germline): SEHNR, FQNEAQ (reference sequence). This CDR3 is built from 15 residues. J lost 7 bases, V lost 7 bases, and 11 bases had no gene match. The CDR3 region has the DNA TGTGCCAGCACCCGACTAGCGGTCAAACCGAATGAGCAGTTCTTC. Its translation is CASTRLAVKPNEQFF. The entire variable domain, with the rest obtained from reference TRBV7-9 and TRBJ2-1, is as follows: DTGVSQNPRHKITKRGQNVTFRCDPISEHNRLYWYRQTLGQGPEFLTYFQNEAQLEKSRLLSDRFSAERPKGSFSTLEIQRTEQGDSAMYLCASTRLAVKPNEQFFGPGTRLTVL.

The chain carries TRBV11-3 and TRBJ2-1, with 10 bases identical to TRBD2. Germline CDR1 is SGHNT and CDR2 is YENEEA. The trim removed 1 base at V and 8 bases at J, leaving 8 bases unmatched. The CDR3 loop spans 16 amino acids. DNA for the CDR3: TGTGCCAGCAGCTTAGTCGGAGCGGGAGGGCTCTATGAGCAGTTCTTC. It codes for CASSLVGAGGLYEQFF.

This clonotype was seen more than once but under ten times. The chain carries TRBV4-1 and TRBJ1-5; D remains ambiguous. The CDR3 runs to 17 residues. V shed 4 bases and J shed 0 bases, with 16 bases lying between them. Germline V gene data show CDR1 as MGHRA and CDR2 as YSYEKL. The CDR3 sequence is CASSPQIQLYSNQPQHF. The CDR3 DNA sequence: TGCGCCAGCAGCCCGCAAATACAGCTATATAGCAATCAGCCCCAGCATTTT.

This clonotype appeared a few times. The V and J genes are TRBV29-1 and TRBJ2-7; perhaps TRBD1 as D (5 bases). This CDR3 contains 12 residues. The ends were cut back, 4 bases at V and 4 bases at J, with 11 bases in the middle. Per the germline V gene, CDR1 is SQVTM and CDR2 is ANQGSEA. The CDR3 DNA sequence: TGCAGCGTTGGCGACAGCCTTTACGAGCAGTACTTC. This sequence encodes CSVGDSLYEQYF.

The rearrangement links TRBV19 to TRBJ1-2, with 9 positions matching TRBD1. V shed 8 bases and J 3 bases; nucleotides not matched to a gene: 16. CDR1 is LNHDA and CDR2 is SQIVND in the germline V gene (reference sequence). The CDR3 extends over 17 amino acids. The CDR3 region has the DNA TGTGCCAGTTCCCCGATGGGACAGGGTCCTATCGACTATGGCTACACCTTC. It codes for CASSPMGQGPIDYGYTF. Looking up the rest from reference TRBV19 and TRBJ1-2 gives the full variable domain: DGGITQSPKYLFRKEGQNVTLSCEQNLNHDAMYWYRQDPGQGLRLIYYSQIVNDFQKGDIAEGYSVSREKKESFPLTVTSAQKNPTAFYLCASSPMGQGPIDYGYTFGSGTRLTVV.

This clonotype was counted a few times. The chain joins TRBV29-1 to TRBJ2-3; tentative D call: TRBD2 (5 bases). V lost 8 bases and J 2 bases, leaving 17 bases between the germline ends. The V gene's germline CDR1 is SQVTM and CDR2 ANQGSEA. The CDR3 sequence is 14 residues long. CDR3 sequence: CSTTVRGPTDTQYF. For the CDR3, the DNA is TGCAGCACAACAGTCCGGGGTCCCACAGATACGCAGTATTTT.

This clonotype turned up a few times. This chain connects TRBV15 to TRBJ1-1, with D hard to call. V lost 1 base and J lost 0, with 9 bases in between. Per the germline V gene, CDR1 is LNHNV and CDR2 is YYDKDF (reference sequence). This CDR3 is built from 15 residues. CDR3 bases: TGTGCCACCAGCAGAGCTCGCTCCATGAACACTGAAGCTTTCTTT. Its protein is CATSRARSMNTEAFF.

This clonotype was counted many times. The rearrangement uses TRBV12-3 or TRBV12-4 and TRBJ2-7; TRBD2 matches 7 bases. The CDR3 totals 13 residues. V lost 3 bases to trimming and J lost 3 bases; unmatched junction nucleotides: 2. Here the CDR3 reads CASSFGGGYEQYF. CDR3 bases: TGTGCCAGCAGTTTTGGGGGGGGCTACGAGCAGTACTTC.

This clonotype has a handful of counts. This chain joins TRBV12-3 or TRBV12-4 and TRBJ2-5; 10 bases match TRBD1. V trimming: 5 bases; J trimming: 5 bases; junction bases outside the gene matches: 11. The CDR3 contains 16 residues. CDR3 sequence: CASSPRDRGGLETQYF. The CDR3 DNA reads as TGTGCCAGCAGTCCTAGGGACAGGGGTGGGTTGGAGACCCAGTACTTC.

This chain joins TRBV5-6 and TRBJ2-6; the D is unclear. CDR3 length: 12 residues. V gave up 4 bases and J gave up 6 bases, with 5 bases separating them. Germline V gives CDR1 SGHDT, CDR2 YYEEEE. CDR3 nucleotide sequence: TGTGCCAGCAGCCTGGTGGCCAACGTCCTGACTTTC. Translated: CASSLVANVLTF.

The rearrangement links TRBV30 to TRBJ2-1; the D gene is possibly TRBD1 (6 bases). V dropped 2 bases and J dropped 6 bases, with 14 bases sitting between them. This CDR3 comprises 14 residues. Germline-derived CDR1 and CDR2 are GTSNPN and SVGIG (reference sequence). CDR3 protein: CAWSRQGIANEQFF. The DNA for the CDR3 is TGTGCCTGGAGTCGGCAGGGGATCGCCAATGAGCAGTTCTTC. Full variable domain (missing parts from reference TRBV30 and TRBJ2-1): SQTIHQWPATLVQPVGSPLSLECTVEGTSNPNLYWYRQAAGRGLQLLFYSVGIGQISSEVPQNLSASRPQDRQFILSSKKLLLSDSGFYLCAWSRQGIANEQFFGPGTRLTVL.

This clonotype appeared many times. The chain combines TRBV12-3 or TRBV12-4 with TRBJ1-1, with D hard to call. V lost 3 bases and J lost 3, with 2 bases in between. The CDR3 runs to 11 residues. The CDR3 DNA sequence: TGTGCCAGCAGTTTCGACACTGAAGCTTTCTTT. This encodes CASSFDTEAFF.

This clonotype was observed once. This chain uses TRBV28 with TRBJ1-5; no definite D call. V was pared by 6 bases and J by 9 bases, with 18 bases between. CDR1 is MDHEN and CDR2 is SYDVKM in the germline V gene. The CDR3 spans 14 residues. DNA for the CDR3: TGTGCCAGCAGCCAAGAAGGGTCATCACGGCCCCAGCATTTT. It yields the protein CASSQEGSSRPQHF.

V is TRBV2 and J is TRBJ2-7; 10 nucleotides align to TRBD2. This CDR3 is built from 16 residues. Per the germline V gene, CDR1 is SNHLY and CDR2 is FYNNEI. J was trimmed by 1 base and V by 1 base; bases with no gene match: 4. CDR3 bases: TGTGCCAGCAGTGAAGACGGGACTAGCGTATCCTACGAGCAGTACTTC. This translates into CASSEDGTSVSYEQYF.

This clonotype has more than one count but fewer than ten. Compared with germline, one end of the junction differs, possibly owing to a read error. This CDR3 reads CASSLSQAGANTGELFF. The CDR3 DNA reads as TGTGCTAGCAGCTTATCTCAAGCGGGCGCGAACACCGGGGAGCTGTTTTTT. This chain links TRBV7-7 with TRBJ2-2; D might be TRBD2 (6 bases). Germline CDR1 SSHAT, CDR2 FNYEAQ (reference sequence). This CDR3 is 17 amino acids long. Full variable domain (missing parts from reference TRBV7-7 and TRBJ2-2): GAGVSQSPRYKVTKRGQDVTLRCDPISSHATLYWYQQALGQGPEFLTYFNYEAQPDKSGLPSDRFSAERPEGSISTLTIQRTEQRDSAMYRCASSLSQAGANTGELFFGEGSRLTVL.

This clonotype appeared a few times. The rearrangement joins TRBV4-2 to TRBJ2-1; unclear D gene. The CDR3 loop spans 13 amino acids. V lost 0 bases, J lost 8 bases, and 8 bases lay in between. Germline CDR1 is LGHNA and CDR2 is YNFKEQ. The CDR3 DNA is TGTGCCAGCAGCCAAGATTATTGGGATGAGCAGTTCTTC. Its protein is CASSQDYWDEQFF.

This clonotype has more than one count but fewer than ten. The chain is built from TRBV12-3 or TRBV12-4 and TRBJ2-7; 10 bases are shared with TRBD1. The CDR3 consists of 15 residues. After removal of 7 bases from V and 2 bases from J, the junction contained 8 bases not matched to a gene. The CDR3 DNA reads TGTGCCAGCACGCATGGGACAGGGGTGGCCTACGAGCAGTACTTC. It codes for CASTHGTGVAYEQYF.

In this sample, this clonotype turned up a few times. The chain recombines TRBV4-3 with TRBJ2-7; no reliable D call. Trimming pared 6 bases from V and 7 bases from J, leaving 22 bases between. Germline V lookup: CDR1 LGHNA, CDR2 YSLEER. The CDR3 consists of 15 residues. The DNA for the CDR3 is TGCGCCAGCAGTCCCGGTAGCCGCAGCCTGGAGGAGCAGTACTTC. Its protein is CASSPGSRSLEEQYF.

This clonotype was seen only a few times. The V gene is TRBV9, the J gene TRBJ2-7; TRBD2 matches 7 bases. This CDR3 has 14 residues. With V trimmed by 2 bases and J by 2 bases, 4 bases remained unmatched. Germline CDR1 reads SGDLS; CDR2 reads YYNGEE. CDR3 region: CASSVASGTYEQYF. The DNA of the CDR3 is TGTGCCAGCAGCGTTGCTAGCGGTACCTACGAGCAGTACTTC.

This clonotype was seen more than once but under ten times. J is TRBJ2-5 and V is TRBV6-5; 7 positions match TRBD2. CDR1 and CDR2 (germline): MNHEY, SVGAGI. The ends lost 2 bases at V and 4 bases at J; junction bases unmatched: 7. This CDR3 region has 15 residues. As DNA, the CDR3 is TGTGCCAGCAGTTACCACTCGGCGGGGGTAGAGACCCAGTACTTC. It specifies CASSYHSAGVETQYF.